This section outlines one T cell receptor (beta chain) sequence together with its context. The CDR3 has 15 amino acids. Germline CDR1 is MNHEY and CDR2 is SVGAGI. Trimming pared 6 bases from V and 2 bases from J, leaving 11 bases between. The data derive from a study of shared clonotypes between healthy human individuals. Profiled with immunoSEQ multiplex PCR; TCRdb holds only in-frame clones, not every one. The sample includes 950,000 to 1,100,000 clones, approximately 72% of them seen just once. The TCR sequence derives from a man aged 18 to 30 in good health. The material sequenced was memory CD4+ T cells sorted from blood. Subset denoted: CD45RA-negative fraction. This rearrangement joins TRBV6-5 to TRBJ1-6; D is undetermined. The chain's CDR3 is CASSLVAPYNSPLHF. The CDR3 region has the DNA TGTGCCAGCAGCCTAGTGGCCCCCTATAATTCACCCCTCCACTTT.